One sample yielded the 12 T cell receptor beta chains listed below, sequenced in a study of blood T cells in healthy people across ages. The second PCR ran about 7 to 12 cycles with a sample-barcoded 5' primer and J-beta primers. One entry per CDR3 protein, called by TCRdb with MiXCR from the 5' RACE reads. The sample lists over a million distinct CDR3 sequences, approximately 42% occurring once. Source material: blood. Source of these receptors: a woman aged 18-29 years in good health.

The chain couples TRBV20-1 to TRBJ2-3, with TRBD2 identical over 10 bases. Germline trimming cut 3 bases from V and 2 bases from J; bases unmatched to any gene: 14. There are 18 residues in the CDR3. Germline V gives CDR1 DFQATT, CDR2 SNEGSKA (reference sequence). CDR3 bases: TGCAGTGCTAGTCAGGCTAGCGGGGGTGGAAGCCTCACAGATACGCAGTATTTT. Encoded protein: CSASQASGGGSLTDTQYF.

The chain links TRBV27 to TRBJ1-1; the match to TRBD1 covers 7 bases. Per germline, CDR1 MNHEY and CDR2 SMNVEV (reference sequence). V was clipped by 5 bases and J by 11 bases; unmatched bases: 8. This CDR3 spans 12 amino acids. The chain's CDR3 is CASSPTGDSAFF. The DNA of the CDR3 is TGTGCCAGCAGTCCGACTGGGGACAGCGCTTTCTTT.

This chain uses TRBV7-2 with TRBJ2-1, with D uncertain. This CDR3 has 13 amino acids. Trimming removed 3 bases at V and 4 bases at J, with 7 bases between. The germline V gene encodes CDR1 SGHTA and CDR2 FQGNSA. CDR3 DNA sequence: TGTGCCAGCAGCTTTACACAGTACAATGAGCAGTTCTTC. This translates into CASSFTQYNEQFF.

The DNA for the CDR3 is TGTGCCAGCAGCGTATCGGCAGGGGTAAGAAATGAGCAGTTCTTC. It specifies CASSVSAGVRNEQFF. The chain is built from TRBV9 and TRBJ2-1; possibly TRBD1 for D (6 bases). This CDR3 has 15 residues. Per the germline V gene, CDR1 is SGDLS and CDR2 is YYNGEE. The V and J ends lost 1 base and 7 bases respectively, with 15 bases between them.

J is TRBJ1-4 and V is TRBV20-1, with D possibly TRBD1 on 5 matching bases. The germline V and J ends were trimmed by 0 bases and 5 bases, with 7 bases remaining between them. CDR1 is DFQATT, CDR2 SNEGSKA, per germline (reference sequence). The CDR3 spans 13 residues. The CDR3 is CSARDGGNEKLFF. CDR3 DNA: TGCAGTGCTAGAGACGGGGGGAATGAAAAACTGTTTTTT.

The chain joins TRBV20-1 to TRBJ2-5, with 11 positions matching TRBD2. The ends lost 5 bases at V and 11 bases at J; junction bases unmatched: 13. Germline V gene lookup returns CDR1 DFQATT and CDR2 SNEGSKA (reference sequence). The CDR3 is 14 amino acids. The CDR3 loop is CSAGDSGGANEQYF. In DNA, the CDR3 is TGCAGTGCTGGGGATAGCGGGGGGGCCAATGAGCAGTACTTC.

This clonotype occurred a few times. V is TRBV20-1 and J is TRBJ2-1; 7 nucleotides line up with TRBD2. CDR1 and CDR2 from the germline V gene are DFQATT and SNEGSKA (reference sequence). The ends lost 5 bases at V and 5 bases at J; junction bases unmatched: 6. CDR3 size: 13 residues. The DNA for the CDR3 is TGCAGTGCTGGGGCGGGAGCCCACAATGAGCAGTTCTTC. Translation gives CSAGAGAHNEQFF.

This clonotype was recorded a few times. The CDR3 protein is CAISEHVDQETQYF. CDR3 sequence (DNA): TGTGCCATCAGTGAGCATGTAGACCAAGAGACCCAGTACTTC. The gene calls are TRBV10-3 and TRBJ2-5; no reliable D call. Germline V lookup: CDR1 ENHRY, CDR2 SYGVKD. V was cut by 2 bases and J by 0 bases, with 7 bases left in between. The CDR3 extends over 14 amino acids.

The chain uses TRBV10-3 and TRBJ1-4, with a tentative D call TRBD1 (6 bases). The CDR3 is 16 amino acids. Germline lookup yields CDR1 ENHRY and CDR2 SYGVKD. V was pared by 4 bases and J by 7 bases, with 19 bases between. The CDR3 DNA sequence: TGTGCCATCAGTGGCCCCGGCGGAGGGGGTAGTGAAAAACTGTTTTTT. It specifies CAISGPGGGGSEKLFF.

The J gene is TRBJ1-5, the V gene TRBV7-6, with unresolved D. CDR3 length: 14 amino acids. Trimming removed 1 base from V and 5 bases from J, with 9 bases in between. CDR1 SGHVS and CDR2 FNYEAQ come from the germline V gene. The CDR3: CASSLVNGDQPQHF. CDR3 DNA: TGTGCCAGCAGCTTAGTTAACGGGGATCAGCCCCAGCATTTT.

Concerning this clonotype itself: The junction differs from germline at one of its ends, possibly a read error. The rearrangement uses TRBV5-1 and TRBJ2-1, with 7 bases that match TRBD1. The CDR3 consists of 14 residues. From germline, CDR1 is SGHRS and CDR2 YFSETQ. The CDR3 DNA sequence: TGCGCCAGCAGATTGGGACAGCCCAACAATGAGCAGTTCTTC. It yields the protein CASRLGQPNNEQFF.

The rearrangement uses TRBV18 and TRBJ2-5; D is possibly TRBD2 (5 bases). V was clipped by 0 bases and J by 5 bases, with 13 bases between them. This CDR3 region has 15 residues. Germline loops: CDR1 KGHSH, CDR2 LQKENI. For the CDR3, the DNA is TGTGCCAGCTCACCACCCGTCACTAGACGGGAGACCCAGTACTTC. Its protein product is CASSPPVTRRETQYF.